The present T cell receptor (beta chain) was sequenced within a study of T cell responses to AZD1222 COVID-19 vaccine. Whole-study results and caveats: Females made up more of the donors, who were largely white British, and clonal diversity may have come out too low. Spike-specific TCR repertoires showed rising breadth and depth after two AZD1222 doses. Nearly half of unique spike-specific TCRs reportedly avoided B.1.351 and B.1.1.7 mutated regions.

Profiled with immunoSEQ multiplex PCR; TCRdb holds only in-frame clones, not every one. The profile covers around 120,000 clones, with roughly 90% appearing a single time and 11% to 15% taken by the ten largest. Germline V gives CDR1 SGHAT, CDR2 FQNNGV. Between the trimmed V and J ends, which lost 5 bases and 4 bases, there was a span of 14 bases. This CDR3 is built from 14 residues. About this clone: Its antigen is unidentified.

This TCR was sampled from an adult in good health. Source: peripheral blood, taken on day 0 of AZD1222 vaccination. The V and J genes are TRBV11-2 and TRBJ1-1; D is possibly TRBD1 (6 bases). CDR3 coding DNA: TGTGCCAGCAGCGAAGTAGGACAGATCACTGAAGCTTTCTTT. Translated, it gives CASSEVGQITEAFF.